These 9 T cell receptor beta chains share one sample of origin, sequenced in a study of blood T cell repertoires in COVID-19. The table came from immunoSEQ multiplex PCR; TCRdb's copy has only in-frame clones and leaves some out. The sample holds tens of thousands of clones; approximately 90% are singletons and the top ten take around 1.6%. The sequenced sample was peripheral blood. These receptors came from a man aged 55 to 69 with acute or convalescent COVID-19.

CDR3 loop: CASKIDRAMNTEAFF. The CDR3 DNA is TGTGCCAGCAAGATCGACAGGGCCATGAACACTGAAGCTTTCTTT. This chain uses TRBV6-5 with TRBJ1-1; 7 positions agree with TRBD1. The CDR3 runs 15 residues. V dropped 7 bases and J dropped 0; count of bases not matched to a gene: 8. Germline values: CDR1 MNHEY, CDR2 SVGAGI.

This chain joins TRBV15 and TRBJ1-2; 7 nucleotides agree with TRBD1. The CDR3 contains 14 residues. The V gene's germline CDR1 is LNHNV and CDR2 YYDKDF (reference sequence). The V and J ends lost 5 bases and 4 bases, in that order; junction bases with no gene match: 7. The CDR3 sequence is CATSSGDSLYGYTF. CDR3 coding DNA: TGTGCCACCAGCTCGGGGGACAGCCTCTATGGCTACACCTTC.

This sequence joins TRBV9 and TRBJ2-3; 10 nucleotides agree with TRBD2. The CDR3 length is 18 residues. J was trimmed by 0 bases and V by 3 bases; bases with no gene match: 10. Germline-derived CDR1 and CDR2 are SGDLS and YYNGEE. CDR3: CASSATSGAIFSTDTQYF. CDR3 bases: TGTGCCAGCAGCGCAACTAGCGGGGCCATCTTCAGCACAGATACGCAGTATTTT.

The J gene is TRBJ1-6, the V gene TRBV19; the match to TRBD1 covers 8 bases. This CDR3 is built from 14 residues. From germline, CDR1 is LNHDA and CDR2 SQIVND (reference sequence). Germline trimming cut 6 bases from V and 7 bases from J; bases unmatched to any gene: 5. CDR3 residues: CASRNTGGNSPLHF. Written as DNA, the CDR3 is TGTGCCAGTAGAAACACAGGGGGGAATTCACCCCTCCACTTT. The full variable domain, its missing parts supplied by reference TRBV19 and TRBJ1-6, is DGGITQSPKYLFRKEGQNVTLSCEQNLNHDAMYWYRQDPGQGLRLIYYSQIVNDFQKGDIAEGYSVSREKKESFPLTVTSAQKNPTAFYLCASRNTGGNSPLHFGNGTRLTVT.

The V call is TRBV12-5, the J call TRBJ2-1; a possible D gene is TRBD1 (5 bases). This CDR3 comprises 15 residues. CDR1 and CDR2 (germline): LGHNT, FRNRAP. Trimming shortened V by 1 base and J by 2 bases, and 9 bases separated the two germline ends. CDR3 sequence (DNA): TGTGCTAGTGGTTTGGGACAGAGCCCCTACAATGAGCAGTTCTTC. Encoded protein: CASGLGQSPYNEQFF.

V is TRBV3-1 (or the pseudogene TRBV3-2) and J is TRBJ1-1, with D tentatively TRBD1 (6 bases). This CDR3 is built from 12 residues. Germline CDR1 is LGHDT and CDR2 is YNNKEL (reference sequence). With 4 bases removed from V and 8 bases from J, the gap between germline ends came to 11 bases. The CDR3 protein is CASSLTGREAFF. CDR3 nucleotide sequence: TGTGCCAGCAGCCTTACAGGGCGAGAAGCTTTCTTT.

The rearrangement joins TRBV5-4 to TRBJ2-3; TRBD2 aligns across 7 bases. The CDR3 runs to 14 residues. The junction had 4 bases not matched to a gene; V was cut back by 5 bases and J by 1 base. Germline CDR1 and CDR2: SGHNT and YYREEE (reference sequence). The CDR3 sequence is CASRPRGGTDTQYF. CDR3 coding DNA: TGTGCCAGCAGACCTCGGGGGGGCACAGATACGCAGTATTTT.

The J gene is TRBJ1-1, the V gene TRBV24-1, with unresolved D. CDR1 and CDR2 (germline): KGHDR, SFDVKD. V was shortened by 7 bases and J by 2 bases, with 13 bases between the two germline ends. The CDR3 sequence is 14 residues long. The DNA for the CDR3 is TGTGCCACCAGCAGTGCGGGTATTAACACTGAAGCTTTCTTT. Its translation: CATSSAGINTEAFF.

This chain links TRBV24-1 with TRBJ2-3, with 7 positions matching TRBD2. The CDR3 loop spans 14 amino acids. CDR1 is KGHDR and CDR2 is SFDVKD in the germline V gene. The ends lost 9 bases at V and 0 bases at J; junction bases unmatched: 5. Here the CDR3 reads CATGRATSTDTQYF. For the CDR3, the DNA is TGTGCCACCGGGAGGGCTACCAGCACAGATACGCAGTATTTT.